This T cell receptor (beta chain) was documented in a study of blood T cell repertoires in COVID-19. Study in general: Acute and convalescent COVID-19 samples came from the United States, Italy and Spain. Sample material is recorded as cDNA or gDNA derived from T cells, B-cell-depleted T cells, or PBMCs.

This clone was picked up a small number of times. Study processing details: Amplification from reference gene primers served as the basis for estimated nucleated cell counts. The method was immunoSEQ multiplex PCR; TCRdb's version includes in-frame clones alone and lacks a portion of them. V and J calls plus clone size are reproduced from that table; the DNA served to infer D and trimming. The sample has about 200,000 clones, 85% to 90% seen once; the top ten hold roughly 1.6%. The material sequenced was peripheral blood. This clonotype was obtained from a man aged 18 to 30 with active or convalescent COVID-19.

In DNA form, the CDR3 reads TGTGCCAGCAGTGAAAGTAGCGGGGGAAGTCTATACGAGCAGTACTTC. It is translated as CASSESSGGSLYEQYF. This chain joins TRBV2 and TRBJ2-7; the match to TRBD2 covers 9 bases. With V trimmed by 2 bases and J by 4 bases, 9 bases remained unmatched. Germline CDR1 SNHLY, CDR2 FYNNEI. The CDR3 runs to 16 residues.